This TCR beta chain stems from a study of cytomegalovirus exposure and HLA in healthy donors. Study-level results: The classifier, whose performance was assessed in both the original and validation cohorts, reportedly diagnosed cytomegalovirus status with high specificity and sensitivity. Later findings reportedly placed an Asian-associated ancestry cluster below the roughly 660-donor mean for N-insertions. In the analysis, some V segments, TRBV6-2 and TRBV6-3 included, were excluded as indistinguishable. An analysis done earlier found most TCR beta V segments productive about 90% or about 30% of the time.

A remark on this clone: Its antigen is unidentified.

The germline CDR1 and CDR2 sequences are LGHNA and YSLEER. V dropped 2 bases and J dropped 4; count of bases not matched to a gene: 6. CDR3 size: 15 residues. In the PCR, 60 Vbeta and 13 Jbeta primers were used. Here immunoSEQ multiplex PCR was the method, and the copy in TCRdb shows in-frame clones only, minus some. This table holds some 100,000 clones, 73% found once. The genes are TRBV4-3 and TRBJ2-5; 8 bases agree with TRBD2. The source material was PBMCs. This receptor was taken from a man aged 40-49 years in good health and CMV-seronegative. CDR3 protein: CASSQSGGRGETQYF. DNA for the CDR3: TGCGCCAGCAGCCAATCGGGGGGGAGGGGAGAGACCCAGTACTTC.